These T cell receptor beta chains were read from a single sample in a study of T cell changes during pregnancy in multiple sclerosis. Clones were sequenced by immunoSEQ multiplex PCR, and TCRdb holds only the in-frame ones, with some missing. The table includes about 35,000 clones, around nine tenths detected once. The sequencing used CD4+ T cells from peripheral blood mononuclear cells, collected after pregnancy. These receptors all stem from a female donor in good health, enrolled as a control in a pregnancy study. The CDR3 runs from the conserved cysteine through the conserved F or W. Each record gives: CDR3 protein, CDR3 DNA, clone size, J gene, D gene, V gene. A D gene is named only where the DNA matches it firmly. The listing skips clone size in some rows; elsewhere it reads once, few, many or a size class.

CDR3 protein: CASSRGQGDGYTF; CDR3 DNA: TGTGCCAGCAGCAGGGGACAGGGGGATGGCTACACCTTC; clone size: once; J gene: TRBJ1-2; D gene: TRBD1; V gene: TRBV7-3
CDR3 protein: CASSEPAGFLNTEAFF; CDR3 DNA: TGTGCCAGCAGTGAACCGGCAGGATTTTTGAACACTGAAGCTTTCTTT; clone size: .; J gene: TRBJ1-1; D gene: .; V gene: TRBV2
CDR3 protein: CASSIARDSSSNQPQHF; CDR3 DNA: TGTGCCAGTAGTATAGCCCGGGACAGTAGTTCCAATCAGCCCCAGCATTTT; clone size: once; J gene: TRBJ1-5; D gene: TRBD1; V gene: TRBV19
CDR3 protein: CASSRQGVGLILNEQFF; CDR3 DNA: TGTGCCAGCAGCCGGCAGGGGGTCGGTCTAATTCTTAATGAGCAGTTCTTC; clone size: .; J gene: TRBJ2-1; D gene: TRBD1; V gene: TRBV11-1
CDR3 protein: CASSEGTFYYEQYF; CDR3 DNA: TGTGCCAGCAGTGAGGGGACATTTTACTACGAGCAGTACTTC; clone size: .; J gene: TRBJ2-7; D gene: .; V gene: TRBV6-1
CDR3 protein: CASSLRPNTEAFF; CDR3 DNA: TGTGCCAGCAGCTTGAGGCCGAACACTGAAGCTTTCTTT; clone size: .; J gene: TRBJ1-1; D gene: .; V gene: TRBV7-7
CDR3 protein: CASSLGGSSGGAGNTEAFF; CDR3 DNA: TGTGCCAGCAGCCTAGGTGGGTCGTCAGGGGGCGCCGGGAACACTGAAGCTTTCTTT; clone size: .; J gene: TRBJ1-1; D gene: TRBD1; V gene: TRBV7-8
CDR3 protein: CATNEGRPNTEAFF; CDR3 DNA: TGTGCCACCAACGAGGGTAGGCCCAACACTGAAGCTTTCTTT; clone size: few; J gene: TRBJ1-1; D gene: .; V gene: TRBV5-5
CDR3 protein: CASSPTSGLSYEQYF; CDR3 DNA: TGTGCCAGCTCACCGACTAGCGGGTTATCCTACGAGCAGTACTTC; clone size: .; J gene: TRBJ2-7; D gene: TRBD2; V gene: TRBV18
CDR3 protein: CASRGMTGPDTQYF; CDR3 DNA: TGCGCCAGCAGGGGAATGACAGGGCCAGATACGCAGTATTTT; clone size: .; J gene: TRBJ2-3; D gene: TRBD1; V gene: TRBV5-1
CDR3 protein: CASSTGTALHNEQFF; CDR3 DNA: TGTGCCAGTAGTACAGGGACTGCACTTCACAATGAGCAGTTCTTC; clone size: .; J gene: TRBJ2-1; D gene: .; V gene: TRBV19
CDR3 protein: CASSLGGKGEKGNEQFF; CDR3 DNA: TGTGCCAGCAGCTTAGGAGGGAAGGGGGAGAAGGGCAATGAGCAGTTCTTC; clone size: .; J gene: TRBJ2-1; D gene: .; V gene: TRBV7-9
CDR3 protein: CASSPGTSGTDTQYF; CDR3 DNA: TGTGCCAGCAGCCCTGGGACTAGCGGGACAGATACGCAGTATTTT; clone size: .; J gene: TRBJ2-3; D gene: TRBD2; V gene: TRBV7-8
CDR3 protein: CASSAKGRGRMIYGYTF; CDR3 DNA: TGTGCCAGCAGCGCAAAGGGTAGGGGGCGCATGATCTATGGCTACACCTTC; clone size: .; J gene: TRBJ1-2; D gene: TRBD1; V gene: TRBV11-2
CDR3 protein: CASSQEWTARTNEKLFF; CDR3 DNA: TGTGCCAGCAGCCAAGAATGGACAGCGAGAACTAATGAAAAACTGTTTTTT; clone size: .; J gene: TRBJ1-4; D gene: .; V gene: TRBV4-2
CDR3 protein: CASGNSGGRYNEQFF; CDR3 DNA: TGTGCCAGCGGAAATAGCGGGGGGCGTTACAATGAGCAGTTCTTC; clone size: .; J gene: TRBJ2-1; D gene: TRBD2; V gene: TRBV6-4
CDR3 protein: CASSQGKLAFF; CDR3 DNA: TGTGCCAGTAGTCAGGGGAAGTTAGCTTTCTTT; clone size: .; J gene: TRBJ1-1; D gene: .; V gene: TRBV19
CDR3 protein: CASRTRDLGTDTQYF; CDR3 DNA: TGTGCCAGCAGGACCAGGGATTTAGGTACAGATACGCAGTATTTT; clone size: once; J gene: TRBJ2-3; D gene: .; V gene: TRBV6-1
CDR3 protein: CASSTITSGRETQYF; CDR3 DNA: TGTGCCAGCAGTACTATTACTAGCGGGAGGGAGACCCAGTACTTC; clone size: .; J gene: TRBJ2-5; D gene: TRBD2; V gene: TRBV6-5
CDR3 protein: CASIGTAKETQYF; CDR3 DNA: TGCGCCAGCATCGGGACAGCCAAAGAGACCCAGTACTTC; clone size: once; J gene: TRBJ2-5; D gene: TRBD1; V gene: TRBV10-2
CDR3 protein: CASSSSRGDSTDTQYF; CDR3 DNA: TGTGCCAGCAGCTCCAGCCGGGGGGATAGCACAGATACGCAGTATTTT; clone size: .; J gene: TRBJ2-3; D gene: TRBD2; V gene: TRBV7-2
CDR3 protein: CASSSRQGAPSPLHF; CDR3 DNA: TGTGCCAGCAGTTCACGCCAGGGGGCCCCTTCACCCCTCCACTTT; clone size: .; J gene: TRBJ1-6; D gene: TRBD1; V gene: TRBV6-6
CDR3 protein: CASSRRVPGNTIYF; CDR3 DNA: TGTGCCAGCAGCCGCAGGGTGCCTGGAAACACCATATATTTT; clone size: .; J gene: TRBJ1-3; D gene: .; V gene: TRBV14
CDR3 protein: CASSRIQGANTEAFF; CDR3 DNA: TGTGCCAGCTCACGAATACAGGGGGCGAACACTGAAGCTTTCTTT; clone size: .; J gene: TRBJ1-1; D gene: TRBD1; V gene: TRBV18
CDR3 protein: CASSPPTTLEGENDADTQYF; CDR3 DNA: TGTGCCAGCTCACCACCGACGACCTTAGAGGGGGAGAATGACGCAGATACGCAGTATTTT; clone size: .; J gene: TRBJ2-3; D gene: .; V gene: TRBV18
CDR3 protein: CASSVDRVETQYF; CDR3 DNA: TGTGCCAGCAGCGTAGACAGGGTCGAGACCCAGTACTTC; clone size: .; J gene: TRBJ2-5; D gene: .; V gene: TRBV9
CDR3 protein: CASSLGAGYNSPLHF; CDR3 DNA: TGTGCCAGCAGCTTGGGGGCAGGGTATAATTCACCCCTCCACTTT; clone size: once; J gene: TRBJ1-6; D gene: .; V gene: TRBV5-8
CDR3 protein: CASSPSGGATSSSYNEQFF; CDR3 DNA: TGTGCCAGCAGCCCTAGCGGGGGGGCTACCTCAAGCTCCTACAATGAGCAGTTCTTC; clone size: .; J gene: TRBJ2-1; D gene: TRBD2; V gene: TRBV7-6
CDR3 protein: CASSLEPPGQGYIYNSPLHF; CDR3 DNA: TGTGCCAGCAGCCTAGAACCTCCGGGACAGGGTTATATATATAATTCACCCCTCCACTTT; clone size: .; J gene: TRBJ1-6; D gene: TRBD1; V gene: TRBV27